Described below is a single T cell receptor beta chain sequence and its context. The antigen is not known. This sample is drawn from a study of T cell responses to AZD1222 COVID-19 vaccine. Study-wide findings and caveats: Spike regions recognized by vaccine-associated CD4 TCRs spanned the protein, led by 160-218 and 743-854.

This CDR3 region has 12 residues. V lost 5 bases and J 4 bases, leaving 8 bases between the germline ends. CDR1 is KGHSH and CDR2 is LQKENI in the germline V gene. The assay was immunoSEQ multiplex PCR, and TCRdb's table has in-frame clones only and misses some. The sample comprises over 110,000 clones, around 93% of which are singletons, and approximately 5.3% rests with the top ten. This chain connects TRBV18 to TRBJ1-2; possible D gene TRBD1, 6 bases. The material sequenced was peripheral blood, taken on day 0 of AZD1222 vaccination. This sequence was found in an adult in good health. The DNA for the CDR3 is TGTGCCAGCTCAGGACAGACCTATGGCTACACCTTC. Its protein product is CASSGQTYGYTF.